This T cell receptor beta chain was found in a study of CD8 T cells in Susac syndrome. A few counts support this clonotype. cDNA came from 0.5 to 1 ug RNA primed by random hexamers. TCR beta CDR3 was amplified by immunoSEQ covering 54 Vbeta and 13 Jbeta. A single record per CDR3 protein comes from TCRdb applying MiXCR to the immunoSEQ multiplex PCR reads. This table holds around 200,000 distinct CDR3 sequences, approximately 94% found once. Negative isolation yielded CD4+ and CD8+ T cells, and FACS enriched TEMRA cells. Germline CDR1 reads MNHEY; CDR2 reads SMNVEV (reference sequence). CDR3 length equals 12 residues. V was trimmed by 4 bases and J by 4 bases, leaving 7 bases between them.

This chain uses TRBV27 with TRBJ1-2; no clear D gene. Sequencing was done on a sample of CD4+ T cells from PBMCs. The clonotype was recovered from a human donor with multiple sclerosis. CDR3 sequence reads: CASSSLGYGYTF. The CDR3 coding sequence is TGTGCCAGCAGTTCGTTGGGCTATGGCTACACCTTC.